This TCR beta chain emerged from a study of regulatory T cells in long-lasting Graves disease. CDR3-region Arm-PCR and iRepertoire HTBI primers produced the TCR beta libraries. TCRdb called the multiplex PCR reads again in MiXCR, with one record for every CDR3 protein. The sample comprises 600,000 to 800,000 distinct CDR3 sequences, about 30% of which are singletons, and roughly 46% rests with the top ten. As to time point: persistent/refractory GD, antithyroid drugs over 5 years with positive TRAb. After RNA was extracted from PBMCs, the TCR library was made from it. Sequences were derived from peripheral blood mononuclear cells (PBMCs), sampled when the disease was refractory, from a patient treated with antithyroid drugs. This TCR derives from a female donor with Graves disease.

The CDR3 region is CASSLDSGKDQPQHF. The CDR3 DNA follows: TGCGCCAGCAGCTTGGATTCGGGGAAGGATCAGCCCCAGCATTTT. The V and J genes are TRBV5-1 and TRBJ1-5; no definite D call. The CDR3 is 15 amino acids. V was pared by 0 bases and J by 5 bases, with 12 bases between. CDR1 SGHRS and CDR2 YFSETQ come from the germline V gene.